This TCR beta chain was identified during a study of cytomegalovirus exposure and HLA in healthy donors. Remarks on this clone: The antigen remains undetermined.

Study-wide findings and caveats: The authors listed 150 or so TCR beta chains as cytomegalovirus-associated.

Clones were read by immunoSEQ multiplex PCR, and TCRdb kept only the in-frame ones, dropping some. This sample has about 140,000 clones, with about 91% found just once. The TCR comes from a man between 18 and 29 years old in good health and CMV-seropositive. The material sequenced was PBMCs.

The CDR3 sequence: CASSPGGIGYTF. In nucleotides, the CDR3 is TGTGCCAGCAGCCCTGGGGGCATCGGCTACACCTTC. The J gene is TRBJ1-2, the V gene TRBV5-4; possible D gene TRBD1, 6 bases. The CDR3 covers 12 residues. Trimming took 4 bases from V and 8 from J, leaving 12 bases between them. Germline V gene data show CDR1 as SGHNT and CDR2 as YYREEE (reference sequence). Filled out from reference TRBV5-4 and TRBJ1-2, the complete variable domain reads ETGVTQSPTHLIKTRGQQVTLRCSSQSGHNTVSWYQQALGQGPQFIFQYYREEENGRGNFPPRFSGLQFPNYSSELNVNALELDDSALYLCASSPGGIGYTFGSGTRLTVV.